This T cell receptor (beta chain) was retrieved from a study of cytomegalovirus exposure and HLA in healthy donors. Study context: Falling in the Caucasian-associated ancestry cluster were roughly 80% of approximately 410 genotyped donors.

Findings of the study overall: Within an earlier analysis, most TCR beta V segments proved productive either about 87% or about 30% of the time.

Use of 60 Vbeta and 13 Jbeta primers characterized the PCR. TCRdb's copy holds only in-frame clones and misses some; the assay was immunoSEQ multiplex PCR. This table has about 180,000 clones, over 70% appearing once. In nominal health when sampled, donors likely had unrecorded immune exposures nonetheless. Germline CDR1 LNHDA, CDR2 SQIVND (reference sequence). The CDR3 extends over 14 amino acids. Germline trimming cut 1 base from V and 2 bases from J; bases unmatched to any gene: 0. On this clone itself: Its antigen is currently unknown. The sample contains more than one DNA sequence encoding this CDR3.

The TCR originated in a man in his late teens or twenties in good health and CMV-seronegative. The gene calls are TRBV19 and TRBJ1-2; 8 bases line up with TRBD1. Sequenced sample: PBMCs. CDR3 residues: CASSIGTGNYGYTF. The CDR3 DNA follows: TGTGCCAGTAGTATAGGGACAGGGAACTATGGCTACACCTTC.